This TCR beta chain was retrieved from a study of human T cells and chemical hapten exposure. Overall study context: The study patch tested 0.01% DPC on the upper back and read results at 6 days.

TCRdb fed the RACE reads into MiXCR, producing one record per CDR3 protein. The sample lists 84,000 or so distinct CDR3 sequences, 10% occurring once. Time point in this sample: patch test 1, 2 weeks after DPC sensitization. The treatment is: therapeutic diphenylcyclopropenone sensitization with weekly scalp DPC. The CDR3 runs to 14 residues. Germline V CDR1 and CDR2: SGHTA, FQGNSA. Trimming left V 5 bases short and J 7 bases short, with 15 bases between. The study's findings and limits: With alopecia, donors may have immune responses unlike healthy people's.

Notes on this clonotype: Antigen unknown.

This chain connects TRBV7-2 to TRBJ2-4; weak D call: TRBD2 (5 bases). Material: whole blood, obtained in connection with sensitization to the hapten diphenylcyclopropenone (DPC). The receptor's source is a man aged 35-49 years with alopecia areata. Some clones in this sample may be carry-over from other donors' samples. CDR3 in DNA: TGTGCCAGCAGCCCAGTCGAGCCTAGCAACATTCAGTACTTC. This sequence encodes CASSPVEPSNIQYF.